These 18 T cell receptor beta chains share one sample of origin, sequenced in a study of T cell repertoires in cytomegalovirus infection. TCRdb recomputed calls from the reads with MiXCR, one row per CDR3 protein. This table holds 150,000 to 200,000 distinct CDR3 sequences, about 30% found once. The sequenced sample consisted of PBMCs. These receptors originate from a human donor in good health (CMV status not recorded). Some clones in this sample may be carry-over from other donors' samples.

This clonotype was observed a few times. The CDR3 here is CATSRRVGSEQYF. The DNA of the CDR3 is TGTGCCACCAGCCGCCGGGTGGGCAGCGAGCAGTACTTC. The gene calls are TRBV15 and TRBJ2-7; no clear D. Looked up from germline, CDR1 is LNHNV and CDR2 is YYDKDF (reference sequence). The CDR3 is 13 amino acids. Trimming took 5 bases from V and 6 from J, leaving 14 bases between them.

This clonotype was detected a few times. CDR3 nucleotides: TGTGCCAGCAGTTACGGGACTAGCGGGGGCACAGATACGCAGTATTTT. Amino acid sequence: CASSYGTSGGTDTQYF. The gene calls are TRBV6-6 and TRBJ2-3; TRBD2 matches at 13 bases. Germline V gene data show CDR1 as MNHNY and CDR2 as SVGAGI (reference sequence). CDR3 length: 16 residues. Germline trimming cut 2 bases from V and 1 base from J; bases unmatched to any gene: 0.

CDR3 sequence reads: CASSQAANTGELFF. The CDR3 DNA reads as TGTGCCAGCAGCCAGGCGGCGAACACCGGGGAGCTGTTTTTT. The rearrangement links TRBV5-4 to TRBJ2-2, with D unclear. The CDR3 totals 14 residues. Germline CDR1 reads SGHNT; CDR2 reads YYREEE (reference sequence). The germline V and J ends were trimmed by 4 bases and 0 bases, with 7 bases remaining between them. Full variable domain (outside the CDR3, taken from reference TRBV5-4 and TRBJ2-2): ETGVTQSPTHLIKTRGQQVTLRCSSQSGHNTVSWYQQALGQGPQFIFQYYREEENGRGNFPPRFSGLQFPNYSSELNVNALELDDSALYLCASSQAANTGELFFGEGSRLTVL.

With regard to this clonotype: A junction boundary mismatches the germline segment, possibly from a read error. The J gene is TRBJ1-2, the V gene TRBV7-2; D is perhaps TRBD1 (5 bases). This CDR3 comprises 14 residues. Germline V gene data show CDR1 as SGHTA and CDR2 as FQGNSA. The chain's CDR3 is CACSPSGAGLGYTF. The CDR3 DNA reads TGTGCCTGCAGCCCCAGCGGGGCAGGACTCGGCTACACCTTC.

The chain employs TRBV2 and TRBJ1-2; maybe TRBD1 (6 bases). V gave up 5 bases and J gave up 4 bases, with 17 bases separating them. The CDR3 is made up of 15 amino acids. The germline V gene encodes CDR1 SNHLY and CDR2 FYNNEI. CDR3 residues: CASSPDSQTVYGYTF. The CDR3 coding sequence is TGTGCCAGCAGTCCGGACAGCCAGACGGTCTATGGCTACACCTTC.

This clonotype was counted a few times. The chain is built from TRBV9 and TRBJ1-2; possible D gene TRBD1, 6 bases. Trimming shortened V by 3 bases and J by 3 bases, and 18 bases separated the two germline ends. Germline assignment: CDR1 SGDLS and CDR2 YYNGEE. CDR3 length equals 16 residues. For the CDR3, the DNA is TGTGCCAGCAGCGGCGCCCACAGGGCTGGGCACTATGGCTACACCTTC. Translation gives CASSGAHRAGHYGYTF.

This clonotype was found a few times. The chain carries TRBV12-3 or TRBV12-4 and TRBJ1-1; 9 nucleotides match TRBD1. Trimming took 2 bases from V and 12 from J; bases not matched to a gene: 13. The CDR3 spans 15 residues. As DNA, the CDR3 is TGTGCCAGCAGTTTATCCCAACAGGGGGCGGATGGTCCTTTCTTT. This sequence encodes CASSLSQQGADGPFF.

This clonotype was picked up a small number of times. The rearrangement links TRBV29-1 to TRBJ1-1; unclear D gene. V was shortened by 3 bases and J by 1 base, with 6 bases between the two germline ends. The CDR3 extends over 12 amino acids. The germline V gene encodes CDR1 SQVTM and CDR2 ANQGSEA. The CDR3 sequence is CSVEVSNTEAFF. CDR3 coding DNA: TGCAGCGTTGAGGTGTCGAACACTGAAGCTTTCTTT.

The chain uses TRBV7-6 and TRBJ2-1; 10 nucleotides agree with TRBD1. Germline V gives CDR1 SGHVS, CDR2 FNYEAQ. The CDR3 is 15 residues long. Trimming took 1 base from V and 6 from J; bases not matched to a gene: 3. The CDR3 bases are TGTGCCAGCAGCTTAGGAGGGACAGGGGTCAATGAGCAGTTCTTC. Its translation is CASSLGGTGVNEQFF.

The chain joins TRBV4-1 to TRBJ1-1; the D is unclear. V lost 0 bases, J lost 5 bases, and 10 bases lay in between. Germline V lookup: CDR1 MGHRA, CDR2 YSYEKL. The length of the CDR3 is 14 residues. Written as DNA, the CDR3 is TGCGCCAGCAGCCAAGAAGTTGGGTGGACTGAAGCTTTCTTT. It is translated as CASSQEVGWTEAFF.

This clonotype was recorded once. The genes are TRBV6-5 and TRBJ1-2; TRBD1 might be the D (6 bases). The CDR3 length is 14 residues. Germline V CDR1 and CDR2: MNHEY, SVGAGI. The germline V and J ends were trimmed by 5 bases and 6 bases, with 16 bases remaining between them. Here the CDR3 DNA reads TGTGCCAGCAGTAGACCCGACAGGTTCCATGGCTACACCTTC. It specifies CASSRPDRFHGYTF.

This clonotype has a handful of counts. V usage is TRBV12-3 or TRBV12-4 and J usage is TRBJ1-5; D uncertain. The CDR3 sequence is 12 residues long. V was shortened by 1 base and J by 3 bases, with 1 base between the two germline ends. The CDR3 protein is CASSLVNQPQHF. The DNA of the CDR3 is TGTGCCAGCAGTTTAGTCAATCAGCCCCAGCATTTT.

The DNA for the CDR3 is TGTGCCAGCAGCGTTGGACTCAACCTCAACTATGGCTACACCTTC. Its protein is CASSVGLNLNYGYTF. V is TRBV11-2 and J is TRBJ1-2; no definite D call. The V end lost 5 bases, the J end lost 2 bases, and 15 bases lay between the germline ends. This CDR3 contains 15 residues. CDR1 SGHAT and CDR2 FQNNGV come from the germline V gene.

This clonotype was recorded a few times. The chain recombines TRBV7-2 with TRBJ2-7; no clear D. The germline V gene has CDR1 SGHTA and CDR2 FQGNSA. V lost 5 bases, J lost 3 bases, and 8 bases lay in between. The CDR3 has 12 amino acids. The CDR3 spells CASSGWVYEQYF. The CDR3 nucleotides are TGTGCCAGCAGCGGGTGGGTCTACGAGCAGTACTTC.

The gene calls are TRBV20-1 and TRBJ1-6; D is unclear. Germline values: CDR1 DFQATT, CDR2 SNEGSKA (reference sequence). The CDR3 is 15 amino acids. With 5 bases removed from V and 6 bases from J, the gap between germline ends came to 17 bases. In DNA form, the CDR3 reads TGCAGTGCTCGACCCCCGATCTCAATTAATTCACCCCTCCACTTT. As protein: CSARPPISINSPLHF.

The chain carries TRBV5-1 and TRBJ1-3, with TRBD1 matching 7 bases. The junction had 3 bases not matched to a gene; V was cut back by 4 bases and J by 2 bases. The CDR3 covers 14 residues. Germline CDR1 and CDR2: SGHRS and YFSETQ. The chain's CDR3 is CASSPGQAGNTIYF. The CDR3 DNA follows: TGCGCCAGCAGCCCTGGACAGGCTGGAAACACCATATATTTT.

The V call is TRBV7-8, the J call TRBJ2-3; 8 bases are a match to TRBD2. Germline loops: CDR1 SGHVS, CDR2 FQNEAQ. The CDR3 is 15 residues long. The V and J ends lost 5 bases and 1 base, in that order; junction bases with no gene match: 5. Here the CDR3 DNA reads TGTGCCAGCAGCCCCGGGGGGGCCGGCACAGATACGCAGTATTTT. Translation: CASSPGGAGTDTQYF.

Only one count was recorded for this clonotype. The chain has TRBV29-1 and TRBJ1-5; TRBD1 matches 8 bases. CDR1 and CDR2 from the germline V gene are SQVTM and ANQGSEA. V shed 8 bases, J shed 3 bases, and the junction held 3 bases outside the gene matches. The CDR3 consists of 12 residues. CDR3 in amino acids: CSPGQVNQPQHF. CDR3 coding DNA: TGCAGCCCGGGACAGGTCAATCAGCCCCAGCATTTT.